This TCR beta chain comes out of a study of monozygotic twins with inflammatory bowel disease. TCRdb re-analyzed the 5' RACE reads; it lists each CDR3 protein once, without DNA. In total, the table holds approximately 390,000 distinct CDR3 sequences. Total RNA isolation used whole blood (no T cell sorting was performed). Germline V gene data show CDR1 as MNHEY and CDR2 as SVGEGT. The CDR3 extends over 15 amino acids. Material for sequencing was blood. The source of this sequence is a human donor with ulcerative colitis or Crohn's disease, or a healthy co-twin of an affected twin (not recorded which). The V gene is TRBV6-2 or TRBV6-3, the J gene TRBJ2-5; TCRdb outputs TRBD1, but without DNA this stays unchecked. CDR3: CASSSYRGEEETQYF.